These 30 T cell receptor beta chains originate from one sample sequenced in a study of cytomegalovirus exposure and HLA in healthy donors. The PCR ran on 60 Vbeta and 13 Jbeta primers. Clones were sequenced by immunoSEQ multiplex PCR, and TCRdb holds only the in-frame ones, with some missing. The sample has about 150,000 clones; 60% to 85% are singletons. The sequenced material came from PBMCs. The receptors stem from a man aged 35 to 55 in good health and CMV-seronegative.

This chain joins TRBV7-9 and TRBJ2-5; TRBD1 is a possible D gene (6 bases). CDR3 length equals 14 residues. Germline CDR1 reads SEHNR; CDR2 reads FQNEAQ (reference sequence). V gave up 5 bases and J gave up 5 bases, with 15 bases separating them. Here the CDR3 DNA reads TGTGCCAGCAGCCCGCCTCAGGGGAGTGAGACCCAGTACTTC. This encodes CASSPPQGSETQYF.

This chain connects TRBV7-6 to TRBJ2-3; 10 bases are shared with TRBD2. V lost 5 bases to trimming and J lost 6 bases; unmatched junction nucleotides: 8. Germline V gene lookup returns CDR1 SGHVS and CDR2 FNYEAQ. The CDR3 spans 15 residues. The CDR3 is CASSPSPSGGDTQYF. The CDR3 DNA reads as TGTGCCAGCAGCCCCTCCCCTAGCGGGGGTGATACGCAGTATTTT.

The chain employs TRBV28 and TRBJ2-1; 8 bases match TRBD1. CDR3 length equals 13 residues. V lost 5 bases and J lost 5; bases outside the gene matches: 2. Germline V gene sequence: CDR1 MDHEN, CDR2 SYDVKM. CDR3 region: CASSGTGNNEQFF. In DNA form, the CDR3 reads TGTGCCAGCAGTGGGACAGGAAACAATGAGCAGTTCTTC. The full variable domain, with the rest looked up from reference TRBV28 and TRBJ2-1, is DVKVTQSSRYLVKRTGEKVFLECVQDMDHENMFWYRQDPGLGLRLIYFSYDVKMKEKGDIPEGYSVSREKKERFSLILESASTNQTSMYLCASSGTGNNEQFFGPGTRLTVL.

The V and J genes are TRBV4-2 and TRBJ2-3; possible D gene TRBD2, 6 bases. The CDR3 runs 14 residues. Trimming stripped 3 bases from V and 5 bases from J, with 12 bases between. CDR1 and CDR2 from the germline V gene are LGHNA and YNFKEQ. The CDR3 here is CASSQDWGGDTQYF. CDR3 coding DNA: TGTGCCAGCAGCCAGGATTGGGGAGGAGATACGCAGTATTTT.

This clone was observed once. The V and J genes are TRBV4-1 and TRBJ1-2; the D is unclear. The CDR3 extends over 17 amino acids. V was cut by 0 bases and J by 3 bases, with 17 bases left in between. Germline V gives CDR1 MGHRA, CDR2 YSYEKL. CDR3 sequence: CASSQEPAQGRDYGYTF. The CDR3 coding sequence is TGCGCCAGCAGCCAAGAACCGGCTCAAGGGAGGGACTATGGCTACACCTTC.

This chain uses TRBV5-4 with TRBJ2-7; 8 bases match TRBD1. The CDR3 is 13 residues long. In germline, CDR1 is SGHNT, CDR2 YYREEE (reference sequence). The ends lost 5 bases at V and 5 bases at J; junction bases unmatched: 6. The CDR3 region has the DNA TGTGCCAGCAGAATCGGACAGGGTAACGAGCAGTACTTC. Translated, it gives CASRIGQGNEQYF.

The chain has TRBV7-9 and TRBJ2-2; a weak D match, TRBD1 (6 bases). The CDR3 has 14 residues. V was pared by 0 bases and J by 5 bases, with 7 bases between. In germline, CDR1 is SEHNR, CDR2 FQNEAQ (reference sequence). CDR3: CASSLADRTGELFF. CDR3 nucleotide sequence: TGTGCCAGCAGCTTAGCGGACAGAACCGGGGAGCTGTTTTTT.

The chain links TRBV18 to TRBJ2-2; D might be TRBD1 (5 bases). The germline V gene encodes CDR1 KGHSH and CDR2 LQKENI. This CDR3 comprises 17 residues. V lost 0 bases, J lost 4 bases, and 15 bases lay in between. As DNA, the CDR3 is TGTGCCAGCTCACCACCCCAGAAAGGGGTGGGCACCGGGGAGCTGTTTTTT. This translates into CASSPPQKGVGTGELFF. Full variable domain (missing parts from reference TRBV18 and TRBJ2-2): NAGVMQNPRHLVRRRGQEARLRCSPMKGHSHVYWYRQLPEEGLKFMVYLQKENIIDESGMPKERFSAEFPKEGPSILRIQQVVRGDSAAYFCASSPPQKGVGTGELFFGEGSRLTVL.

The chain has TRBV6-1 and TRBJ2-4, with D possibly TRBD1 on 6 matching bases. The V gene's germline CDR1 is MNHNS and CDR2 SASEGT. CDR3 length equals 12 residues. V lost 7 bases to trimming and J lost 7 bases, with 11 bases between them. CDR3 protein: CASTRGLNIQYF. For the CDR3, the DNA is TGTGCCAGCACAAGGGGGTTGAACATTCAGTACTTC.

The V call is TRBV7-9, the J call TRBJ2-3, with D perhaps matching TRBD1 (6 bases). The CDR3 has 17 amino acids. Trimming took off 4 bases at V and 0 bases at J, with 17 bases between the two ends. From germline, CDR1 is SEHNR and CDR2 FQNEAQ (reference sequence). Here the CDR3 reads CASSSPVQGSSTDTQYF. The DNA of the CDR3 is TGTGCCAGCAGCTCGCCGGTACAGGGTTCTAGCACAGATACGCAGTATTTT.

The chain carries TRBV7-8 and TRBJ2-1; D may be TRBD2 (6 bases). V gave up 6 bases and J gave up 0 bases, with 21 bases separating them. The CDR3 runs 18 residues. Germline assignment: CDR1 SGHVS and CDR2 FQNEAQ. The DNA for the CDR3 is TGTGCCAGCAGGGCGGGACGCGCCCCCCTAAGCTCCTACAATGAGCAGTTCTTC. This codes for CASRAGRAPLSSYNEQFF. Complete variable domain (other parts from reference TRBV7-8 and TRBJ2-1): GAGVSQSPRYKVAKRGQDVALRCDPISGHVSLFWYQQALGQGPEFLTYFQNEAQLDKSGLPSDRFFAERPEGSVSTLKIQRTQQEDSAVYLCASRAGRAPLSSYNEQFFGPGTRLTVL.

V gene TRBV5-1 combines with J gene TRBJ2-2; no firm D call. The V end was cut by 0 bases, the J end by 2 bases, with 8 bases between. Germline CDR1 SGHRS, CDR2 YFSETQ. The CDR3 is 15 residues long. The DNA of the CDR3 is TGCGCCAGCAGCTTGGGGTCGGTAAACACCGGGGAGCTGTTTTTT. Translated, it gives CASSLGSVNTGELFF.

This clone was detected a few times. Written as DNA, the CDR3 is TGTGCCAGCTCCCTTAACGGCGGGGATAACACTGAAGCTTTCTTT. It translates to CASSLNGGDNTEAFF. The J gene is TRBJ1-1, the V gene TRBV18; the D is unclear. This CDR3 comprises 15 residues. Germline V gives CDR1 KGHSH, CDR2 LQKENI. V was pared by 6 bases and J by 2 bases, with 16 bases between.

The rearrangement joins TRBV7-6 to TRBJ2-3; TRBD2 agrees at 13 bases. This CDR3 has 16 amino acids. Looked up from germline, CDR1 is SGHVS and CDR2 is FNYEAQ. V shed 5 bases and J 2 bases; nucleotides not matched to a gene: 4. The CDR3 DNA is TGTGCCAGCAGCCCGGGACTAGCGGGACTCACAGATACGCAGTATTTT. This encodes CASSPGLAGLTDTQYF.

The CDR3 here is CASSWERNNEQFF. The CDR3 nucleotides are TGTGCCAGCAGCTGGGAGCGGAACAATGAGCAGTTCTTC. The V call is TRBV27, the J call TRBJ2-1; possibly TRBD2 for D (5 bases). V lost 6 bases and J lost 5, with 11 bases in between. Germline CDR1 is MNHEY and CDR2 is SMNVEV (reference sequence). The CDR3 totals 13 residues.

The genes are TRBV2 and TRBJ2-1, with D perhaps matching TRBD2 (6 bases). V was pared by 10 bases and J by 0 bases, with 13 bases between. There are 14 residues in the CDR3. Germline values: CDR1 SNHLY, CDR2 FYNNEI. The CDR3 protein is CATGLFSSYNEQFF. CDR3 nucleotide sequence: TGTGCCACCGGACTATTCAGCTCCTACAATGAGCAGTTCTTC.

The rearrangement links TRBV28 to TRBJ2-5; D might be TRBD1 (5 bases). Trimming removed 3 bases from V and 4 bases from J, with 18 bases in between. This CDR3 spans 16 amino acids. The germline V gene has CDR1 MDHEN and CDR2 SYDVKM. The CDR3 DNA follows: TGTGCCAGCAGTTTTTCAGGGTACTCCTTTCGAGAGACCCAGTACTTC. It translates to CASSFSGYSFRETQYF.

The J gene is TRBJ2-7, the V gene TRBV5-1; D is perhaps TRBD2 (5 bases). The V end was cut by 5 bases, the J end by 5 bases, with 14 bases between. Germline-derived CDR1 and CDR2 are SGHRS and YFSETQ. The CDR3 totals 13 residues. The CDR3 coding sequence is TGCGCCAGCAGTCCCGGACTCGGGCACGAGCAGTACTTC. This gives the protein CASSPGLGHEQYF.

This chain uses TRBV21-1 with TRBJ2-7; the table's D call of TRBD1 was not tested on the DNA. TRBV21-1 is annotated as a pseudogene. The CDR3 spans 13 residues. The CDR3 DNA reads TGTGCCAGCAGCAAAAACAGGGCCTACGAGCAGTACTTC. It yields the protein CASSKNRAYEQYF.

The chain joins TRBV11-2 to TRBJ2-3; the match to TRBD1 covers 9 bases. CDR3 length: 16 amino acids. Germline V gene data show CDR1 as SGHAT and CDR2 as FQNNGV. Trimming at V came to 5 bases and at J to 3 bases, leaving 9 bases not matched to a gene. The CDR3 nucleotides read TGTGCCAGCAGCCCCCGTTCCGGGACAGGGACAGATACGCAGTATTTT. This encodes CASSPRSGTGTDTQYF.

The chain links TRBV28 to TRBJ2-7, with 9 bases fitting TRBD2. CDR3 size: 14 residues. Germline V gene lookup returns CDR1 MDHEN and CDR2 SYDVKM. After removal of 8 bases from V and 5 bases from J, the junction contained 10 bases not matched to a gene. CDR3 DNA sequence: TGTGCCAGCGGAGTAGCGGGAGCTAGACACGAGCAGTACTTC. Protein: CASGVAGARHEQYF.

J is TRBJ1-2 and V is TRBV19; D possibly corresponds to TRBD1 (5 bases). CDR3 size: 15 residues. Per the germline V gene, CDR1 is LNHDA and CDR2 is SQIVND (reference sequence). V shed 4 bases and J shed 4 bases, with 16 bases lying between them. In DNA form, the CDR3 reads TGTGCCAGTAGTAGGTCCAGGGATGGGATCTATGGCTACACCTTC. It specifies CASSRSRDGIYGYTF.

In DNA, the CDR3 is TGTGCCAGCAGTTCGGGCGGGAGGGCGGTTCTCGAGACCCAGTACTTC. Its translation is CASSSGGRAVLETQYF. The V call is TRBV6-6, the J call TRBJ2-5; 9 bases are shared with TRBD2. Germline V gene data show CDR1 as MNHNY and CDR2 as SVGAGI (reference sequence). The CDR3 length is 16 residues. The V segment lost 4 bases and the J segment 5 bases; nucleotides outside the gene matches: 11.

V gene TRBV6-5 combines with J gene TRBJ1-3; TRBD1 matches 8 bases. The CDR3 is made up of 14 amino acids. The J segment lost 2 bases and the V segment lost 6 bases, leaving 3 bases of the junction unmatched. Per germline, CDR1 MNHEY and CDR2 SVGAGI. In DNA, the CDR3 is TGTGCCAGCAGCCGGACAGGGACTGGAAACACCATATATTTT. As protein: CASSRTGTGNTIYF.

The chain links TRBV7-6 to TRBJ2-3; D is unclear. V was pared by 5 bases and J by 3 bases, with 9 bases between. CDR1 and CDR2 from the germline V gene are SGHVS and FNYEAQ. The CDR3 runs to 13 residues. CDR3 in DNA: TGTGCCAGCAGCCCTCCCGGGACAGATACGCAGTATTTT. Translated: CASSPPGTDTQYF.

The rearrangement joins TRBV28 to TRBJ2-5, with 7 bases that match TRBD1. Matching the DNA end better, TRBJ2-7 makes the J call doubtful. The CDR3 has 13 residues. Germline loops: CDR1 MDHEN, CDR2 SYDVKM. Written as DNA, the CDR3 is TGTGCCAGCAACCCGGGACAGAACTACGAGCAGTACTTC. This sequence encodes CASNPGQNYEQYF.

This clone was recorded once. The chain recombines TRBV6-4 with TRBJ1-1; no definite D call. The length of the CDR3 is 15 residues. Germline CDR1 and CDR2: MRHNA and SNTAGT. The V end was cut by 4 bases, the J end by 1 base, with 13 bases between. CDR3 protein: CASSANHIGNTEAFF. CDR3 nucleotides: TGTGCCAGCAGTGCCAATCATATCGGGAACACTGAAGCTTTCTTT.

The rearrangement uses TRBV7-8 and TRBJ1-2, with D perhaps TRBD1 (6 bases). This CDR3 is built from 16 residues. The V end was cut by 2 bases, the J end by 8 bases, with 21 bases between. Germline CDR1 SGHVS, CDR2 FQNEAQ. CDR3 region: CASSLSPWGGAKGYTF. The DNA of the CDR3 is TGTGCCAGCAGCTTAAGCCCGTGGGGGGGGGCGAAAGGCTACACCTTC. Full variable domain (remainder filled in from reference TRBV7-8 and TRBJ1-2): GAGVSQSPRYKVAKRGQDVALRCDPISGHVSLFWYQQALGQGPEFLTYFQNEAQLDKSGLPSDRFFAERPEGSVSTLKIQRTQQEDSAVYLCASSLSPWGGAKGYTFGSGTRLTVV.

The rearrangement joins TRBV7-9 to TRBJ2-1; D not certain. The germline V gene encodes CDR1 SEHNR and CDR2 FQNEAQ (reference sequence). V was trimmed by 1 base and J by 0 bases, leaving 10 bases between them. The CDR3 loop spans 16 amino acids. The CDR3 spells CASSLGTVSSYNEQFF. Here the CDR3 DNA reads TGTGCCAGCAGCTTAGGCACCGTTAGCTCCTACAATGAGCAGTTCTTC. Using reference TRBV7-9 and TRBJ2-1 for the parts outside the CDR3, the full variable domain is DTGVSQNPRHKITKRGQNVTFRCDPISEHNRLYWYRQTLGQGPEFLTYFQNEAQLEKSRLLSDRFSAERPKGSFSTLEIQRTEQGDSAMYLCASSLGTVSSYNEQFFGPGTRLTVL.

The chain uses TRBV4-1 and TRBJ2-5; TRBD2 aligns across 7 bases. The CDR3 is 17 amino acids. Germline CDR1 is MGHRA and CDR2 is YSYEKL. V trimming: 4 bases; J trimming: 2 bases; junction bases outside the gene matches: 13. For the CDR3, the DNA is TGCGCCAGCAGCCCCCCCTGGGCTAGCGGAGGGCAAGAGACCCAGTACTTC. The encoded protein is CASSPPWASGGQETQYF.